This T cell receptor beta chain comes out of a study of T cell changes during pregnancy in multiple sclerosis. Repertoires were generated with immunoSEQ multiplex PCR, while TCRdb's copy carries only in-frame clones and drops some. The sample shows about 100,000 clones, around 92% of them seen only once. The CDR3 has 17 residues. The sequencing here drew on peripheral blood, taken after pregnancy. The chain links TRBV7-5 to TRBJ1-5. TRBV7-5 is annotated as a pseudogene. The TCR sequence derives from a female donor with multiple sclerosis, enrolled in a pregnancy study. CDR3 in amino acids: CARSLHPARGINQPQHF. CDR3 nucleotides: TGTGCCAGAAGCTTACACCCTGCCCGAGGAATCAATCAGCCCCAGCATTTT.